The next 30 T cell receptor beta chains were all read from a single sample in a study of vaccination effects on CD4 cells after COVID-19. Antigen-specific CD4+ T cells were expanded with viral peptide pools in the ViraFEST assay before sequencing. Upon completion of around 9 days in culture, CD4+ T cells were isolated. Each participant received a vaccine that was either BNT162b2 or mRNA-1273, given as two doses. Antigens for these TCRs are unknown. The assay was immunoSEQ multiplex PCR, and TCRdb's table has in-frame clones only and misses some. The sample holds around 60,000 clones; 60% to 75% are singletons and the top ten take about 1.2%. This sample comprised CD4+ T cells from PBMCs cultured with HCoV-229E spike peptides, obtained after COVID-19 vaccination. Receptor source: a human donor who received a COVID-19 vaccine.

The sample holds a few counts of this clone. The chain recombines TRBV6-5 with TRBJ2-6; possible D gene TRBD1, 6 bases. The V gene's germline CDR1 is MNHEY and CDR2 SVGAGI. The CDR3 loop spans 15 amino acids. Trimming shortened V by 6 bases and J by 0 bases, and 9 bases separated the two germline ends. CDR3 nucleotides: TGTGCCAGCAGACAGGGTGGCTCTGGGGCCAACGTCCTGACTTTC. Its protein is CASRQGGSGANVLTF.

The chain uses TRBV6-6 and TRBJ1-2; the D is unclear. The V gene's germline CDR1 is MNHNY and CDR2 SVGAGI (reference sequence). Between the trimmed V and J ends, which lost 5 bases and 3 bases, there was a span of 7 bases. This CDR3 has 12 residues. For the CDR3, the DNA is TGTGCCAGCAGTGTAAGCGACTATGGCTACACCTTC. As protein: CASSVSDYGYTF.

The chain is built from TRBV5-1 and TRBJ2-5; D may match TRBD1 or TRBD2 (5 bases each). V lost 5 bases, J lost 4 bases, and 12 bases lay in between. The CDR3 runs to 13 residues. Germline loops: CDR1 SGHRS, CDR2 YFSETQ. CDR3 bases: TGCGCCAGCAGGGAAGGGACGGGAGAGACCCAGTACTTC. Translating gives CASREGTGETQYF.

The sample holds one count of this clone. The chain carries TRBV18 and TRBJ1-1, with D maybe TRBD1 (6 bases). Germline V lookup: CDR1 KGHSH, CDR2 LQKENI. This CDR3 contains 14 residues. The V and J ends lost 2 bases and 1 base respectively, with 8 bases between them. The CDR3 protein is CASSPNRENTEAFF. As DNA, the CDR3 is TGTGCCAGCTCACCAAACAGGGAGAACACTGAAGCTTTCTTT.

CDR3 residues: CASSQDRTGRNTIYF. Written as DNA, the CDR3 is TGTGCCAGCAGCCAAGATCGGACAGGGAGAAACACCATATATTTT. The chain uses TRBV3-1 (or the pseudogene TRBV3-2) and TRBJ1-3; the match to TRBD1 covers 8 bases. Unmatched junction bases numbered 3, after V lost 0 bases and J lost 5 bases. This CDR3 spans 15 amino acids. Germline V gene sequence: CDR1 LGHDT, CDR2 YNNKEL (reference sequence).

The chain is built from TRBV11-1 and TRBJ1-4, with D tentatively TRBD1 (6 bases). Trimming stripped 5 bases from V and 7 bases from J, with 17 bases between. This CDR3 contains 15 residues. Germline CDR1 is SGHAT and CDR2 is FQDESV (reference sequence). CDR3 bases: TGTGCCAGCAGCCCTCCGGGACAAAGGTCTGAAAAACTGTTTTTT. Translated: CASSPPGQRSEKLFF.

By its share, this clone is medium-sized. The gene calls are TRBV2 and TRBJ1-2; D ambiguous. The germline V gene encodes CDR1 SNHLY and CDR2 FYNNEI. Trimming stripped 7 bases from V and 4 bases from J, with 10 bases between. This CDR3 contains 12 residues. In DNA form, the CDR3 reads TGTGCCAGCAAGCGGGAGGGCTATGGCTACACCTTC. Amino acids: CASKREGYGYTF.

The rearrangement uses TRBV11-2 and TRBJ1-1; unclear D gene. CDR3 size: 16 residues. Between the trimmed V and J ends, which lost 5 bases and 1 base, there was a span of 17 bases. Germline V gene data show CDR1 as SGHAT and CDR2 as FQNNGV. DNA for the CDR3: TGTGCCAGCAGCCAAAGTCTTCGGGTTGAGAACACTGAAGCTTTCTTT. The encoded protein is CASSQSLRVENTEAFF. Based on the CDR3 plus reference TRBV11-2 and TRBJ1-1, the full variable domain is EAGVAQSPRYKIIEKRQSVAFWCNPISGHATLYWYQQILGQGPKLLIQFQNNGVVDDSQLPKDRFSAERLKGVDSTLKIQPAKLEDSAVYLCASSQSLRVENTEAFFGQGTRLTVV.

The chain joins TRBV10-2 to TRBJ1-5; D is perhaps TRBD1 (5 bases). The CDR3 is made up of 15 amino acids. Looked up from germline, CDR1 is WSHSY and CDR2 is SAAADI. The germline V and J ends were trimmed by 6 bases and 9 bases, with 21 bases remaining between them. The CDR3, as DNA: TGCGCCAGCAGCCCCGAGGTTGGGGGGGTGAGGCCCCAGCATTTT. Translated: CASSPEVGGVRPQHF.

This rearrangement joins TRBV7-8 to TRBJ1-6; unclear D gene. Germline V gives CDR1 SGHVS, CDR2 FQNEAQ. CDR3 length equals 16 residues. V was trimmed by 5 bases and J by 7 bases, leaving 18 bases between them. In DNA form, the CDR3 reads TGTGCCAGCAGCGCTACCGGGTATCATGTCAATTCACCCCTCCACTTT. Protein: CASSATGYHVNSPLHF. Based on the CDR3 plus reference TRBV7-8 and TRBJ1-6, the full variable domain is GAGVSQSPRYKVAKRGQDVALRCDPISGHVSLFWYQQALGQGPEFLTYFQNEAQLDKSGLPSDRFFAERPEGSVSTLKIQRTQQEDSAVYLCASSATGYHVNSPLHFGNGTRLTVT.

This rearrangement joins TRBV28 to TRBJ2-5, with 8 bases that match TRBD1. Losses at the gene ends were 4 bases for V and 5 bases for J; bases not matched to a gene: 9. This CDR3 comprises 15 residues. The germline V gene encodes CDR1 MDHEN and CDR2 SYDVKM. DNA of the CDR3: TGTGCCAGCAGTTCCTCGACAGGGGCGCAGGAGACCCAGTACTTC. Its protein product is CASSSSTGAQETQYF.

The V gene is TRBV7-7, the J gene TRBJ2-5; D is unclear. CDR1 SSHAT and CDR2 FNYEAQ come from the germline V gene (reference sequence). The germline V and J ends were trimmed by 5 bases and 7 bases, with 14 bases remaining between them. This CDR3 contains 13 residues. The CDR3 loop is CASSASGSGTQYF. DNA for the CDR3: TGTGCCAGCAGCGCCTCGGGCTCGGGGACCCAGTACTTC.

This chain connects TRBV6-1 to TRBJ2-7; the D is unclear. Looked up from germline, CDR1 is MNHNS and CDR2 is SASEGT. Trimming removed 2 bases at V and 9 bases at J, with 8 bases between. This CDR3 has 11 amino acids. CDR3: CASSELKLQYV. DNA of the CDR3: TGTGCCAGCAGTGAATTGAAACTGCAGTACGTC.

This clone has more than one count but fewer than ten. The CDR3 DNA sequence: TGCGCCAGCAGTGAGGCCTACAGGGAACCGGATGGCTACACCTTC. Translation: CASSEAYREPDGYTF. J is TRBJ1-2 and V is TRBV10-2; D is possibly TRBD1 (6 bases). Per germline, CDR1 WSHSY and CDR2 SAAADI. V lost 2 bases, J lost 6 bases, and 16 bases lay in between. The CDR3 runs to 15 residues.

This clone was seen once. This chain connects TRBV28 to TRBJ2-2, with D uncertain. Looked up from germline, CDR1 is MDHEN and CDR2 is SYDVKM. Trimming took off 3 bases at V and 2 bases at J, with 10 bases between the two ends. This CDR3 is 15 amino acids long. The CDR3 is CASSFSIGNTGELFF. CDR3 coding DNA: TGTGCCAGCAGTTTCTCCATCGGTAACACCGGGGAGCTGTTTTTT.

This clone was recorded a few times. V usage is TRBV18 and J usage is TRBJ2-7, with D perhaps being TRBD1 or TRBD2 (6 bases each). Germline assignment: CDR1 KGHSH and CDR2 LQKENI. The length of the CDR3 is 13 residues. V gave up 2 bases and J gave up 7 bases, with 12 bases separating them. The CDR3 sequence: CASSPGGGQEQYV. The CDR3 bases are TGTGCCAGCTCACCAGGTGGGGGGCAAGAGCAGTACGTC.

The genes are TRBV19 and TRBJ1-6; TRBD1 might be the D (6 bases). Germline loops: CDR1 LNHDA, CDR2 SQIVND (reference sequence). The ends were cut back, 11 bases at V and 8 bases at J, with 13 bases in the middle. This CDR3 is built from 12 residues. The chain's CDR3 is CAAGGGDSPLHF. CDR3 nucleotides: TGTGCCGCCGGAGGGGGTGATTCACCCCTCCACTTT.

In this sample, this clone turned up once. The rearrangement joins TRBV13 to TRBJ2-5; TRBD1 agrees at 10 bases. The CDR3 loop spans 16 amino acids. Germline V gene data show CDR1 as PRHDT and CDR2 as FYEKMQ (reference sequence). V gave up 4 bases and J gave up 5 bases; unmatched junction bases: 10. In DNA, the CDR3 is TGTGCCAGCAGCTCATGGGGGACAGGGGAGATGGAGACCCAGTACTTC. The encoded protein is CASSSWGTGEMETQYF. The whole variable domain, filled in from reference TRBV13 and TRBJ2-5, reads AAGVIQSPRHLIKEKRETATLKCYPIPRHDTVYWYQQGPGQDPQFLISFYEKMQSDKGSIPDRFSAQQFSDYHSELNMSSLELGDSALYFCASSSWGTGEMETQYFGPGTRLLVL.

The sample holds a few counts of this clone. V gene TRBV3-1 (or the pseudogene TRBV3-2) combines with J gene TRBJ1-2, with D possibly matching TRBD1 (5 bases). Germline V gives CDR1 LGHDT, CDR2 YNNKEL (reference sequence). Trimming took 1 base from V and 4 from J, leaving 13 bases between them. This CDR3 is 15 amino acids long. The CDR3, as DNA: TGTGCCAGCAGCCAAGGCCGACAGTGGAGCTATGGCTACACCTTC. Translating it yields CASSQGRQWSYGYTF.

The V gene is TRBV3-1 (or the pseudogene TRBV3-2), the J gene TRBJ2-2; D call uncertain. Germline V gives CDR1 LGHDT, CDR2 YNNKEL (reference sequence). The CDR3 loop spans 13 amino acids. The ends were cut back, 3 bases at V and 5 bases at J, with 7 bases in the middle. The CDR3 sequence: CASSHRGTGELFF. The CDR3 bases are TGTGCCAGCAGCCATCGAGGAACCGGGGAGCTGTTTTTT.

This chain uses TRBV3-1 (or the pseudogene TRBV3-2) with TRBJ2-3; D is ambiguous. V was trimmed by 2 bases and J by 6 bases, leaving 15 bases between them. From germline, CDR1 is LGHDT and CDR2 YNNKEL (reference sequence). There are 15 residues in the CDR3. The DNA of the CDR3 is TGTGCCAGCAGCCAATCATCACCGCGAAGGGATACGCAGTATTTT. This sequence encodes CASSQSSPRRDTQYF.

The chain is built from TRBV28 and TRBJ1-3; D is uncertain. Per germline, CDR1 MDHEN and CDR2 SYDVKM. V was shortened by 5 bases and J by 5 bases, with 10 bases between the two germline ends. The CDR3 is made up of 13 amino acids. The CDR3 DNA follows: TGTGCCAGCAGTGTTTTAGGTAGAAACACCATATATTTT. Protein product: CASSVLGRNTIYF.

The sample holds a few counts of this clone. One end of the junction fails to match germline, which may point to a read error. J is TRBJ1-5 and V is TRBV28; 7 nucleotides agree with TRBD1. Germline V lookup: CDR1 MDHEN, CDR2 SYDVKM. CDR3 length: 10 residues. As DNA, the CDR3 is TGTGCCAGCAGATCCGGGACAGCCTATTTT. Its protein is CASRSGTAYF.

The genes are TRBV2 and TRBJ2-1; D is unresolved. Germline V CDR1 and CDR2: SNHLY, FYNNEI. V dropped 8 bases and J dropped 0 bases, with 8 bases sitting between them. The length of the CDR3 is 13 residues. The CDR3 DNA reads as TGTGCCAGCGGTCAAAGCTCCTACAATGAGCAGTTCTTC. Translated: CASGQSSYNEQFF.

For the CDR3, the DNA is TGTGCCAGCAGTTTACTACAGGGGGAAGCTTTCTTT. It codes for CASSLLQGEAFF. The V call is TRBV28, the J call TRBJ1-1, with 7 bases identical to TRBD1. The V and J ends lost 2 bases and 8 bases, in that order; junction bases with no gene match: 2. CDR1 is MDHEN and CDR2 is SYDVKM in the germline V gene. This CDR3 contains 12 residues.

The rearrangement uses TRBV5-1 and TRBJ2-1; possibly TRBD2 for D (5 bases). There are 15 residues in the CDR3. Germline V gives CDR1 SGHRS, CDR2 YFSETQ. Deletions cut 1 base from V and 5 bases from J, with 13 bases between. In DNA, the CDR3 is TGCGCCAGCAGCTTGACGGCAGGAGGAAACAATGAGCAGTTCTTC. Protein: CASSLTAGGNNEQFF.

In its sample, this clone was seen a few times. The V call is TRBV18, the J call TRBJ2-1, with D possibly being TRBD1 or TRBD2 (5 bases each). The CDR3 extends over 13 amino acids. V was pared by 8 bases and J by 5 bases, with 13 bases between. The germline gives CDR1 KGHSH, CDR2 LQKENI. In DNA form, the CDR3 reads TGTGCCAGCCTAAGGGACCAGAACAATGAGCAGTTCTTC. Amino acid sequence: CASLRDQNNEQFF.

The V gene is TRBV6-5, the J gene TRBJ1-3; D might be TRBD1 (6 bases). CDR1 and CDR2 from the germline V gene are MNHEY and SVGAGI. CDR3 length: 13 residues. The V end was cut by 8 bases, the J end by 2 bases, with 10 bases between. The CDR3, as DNA: TGTGCCAGCTACAGGGAAGCTGGAAACACCATATATTTT. It codes for CASYREAGNTIYF.

The chain is built from TRBV30 and TRBJ1-3; D perhaps matches TRBD1 (5 bases). The CDR3 has 15 residues. From germline, CDR1 is GTSNPN and CDR2 SVGIG (reference sequence). The V end lost 0 bases, the J end lost 0 bases, and 9 bases lay between the germline ends. This CDR3 is CAWSVGAFSGNTIYF. The CDR3 DNA reads TGTGCCTGGAGTGTAGGGGCTTTCTCTGGAAACACCATATATTTT.

The V call is TRBV21-1, the J call TRBJ2-7. TRBV21-1 is designated a pseudogene. The CDR3 runs to 18 residues. This CDR3 is CASSCLLGTRGGEYEQYV. CDR3 DNA sequence: TGTGCCAGCAGCTGCCTTCTCGGGACCCGCGGCGGAGAGTACGAGCAGTACGTC.